This TCR beta chain was observed in a study of T cell repertoires in cytomegalovirus infection. In the study overall: Matching HLA type, along with CMV infection, was indicated by public TCR beta signatures. Findings and limits, study-wide: HLA-C-restricted CMV-specific TCR beta clonotypes were dominant in the ex vivo response. Summed frequency of shared TCR beta families picked out CMV carriers who also had the relevant HLA.

MiXCR was run by TCRdb on the reads, yielding one entry per CDR3 protein. The sample includes about 98,000 distinct CDR3 sequences, 16% seen only once; the top ten take 8%. The CDR3 is 15 residues long. CDR1 and CDR2 (germline): DFQATT, SNEGSKA (reference sequence). V was pared by 2 bases and J by 3 bases, with 14 bases between. In this sample, this clonotype turned up many times. Its target is not known. This TCR came from a human donor in good health (CMV status not recorded). Some clones in this sample may be carry-over from other donors' samples. The genes are TRBV20-1 and TRBJ2-1; no definite D call. Sequencing was performed on PBMCs. The CDR3 DNA reads TGCAGTGCTAGACTCTCCCGGTACTACTACAATGAGCAGTTCTTC. It is translated as CSARLSRYYYNEQFF.